This T cell receptor beta chain originates from a study of shared T cell receptors in the human thymus. This clone appeared once. The V gene end was trimmed by 3 bases and the J gene end by 3 bases; junction bases not matched to a gene: 11. Germline values: CDR1 MNHNS, CDR2 SASEGT. The CDR3 consists of 16 residues. The protocol was immunoSEQ multiplex PCR, while the TCRdb copy is restricted to in-frame clones and leaves out a portion. The repertoire consists of some 400,000 clones, with 85% to 95% occurring once and the leading ten covering around 0.019%. The chain recombines TRBV6-1 with TRBJ2-7; 7 bases match TRBD1. The sequence was obtained from a human donor. Sequenced sample: thymocytes. DNA of the CDR3: TGTGCCAGCAGTGAGGATGAACCGGGACAGAACTACGAGCAGTACTTC. It is translated as CASSEDEPGQNYEQYF.